A selection of T cell receptor beta chains follows, all from one sample in a study of T-cell memory formation after mild COVID-19. TCRdb redid the calling of the 5' RACE reads with MiXCR, one entry per CDR3 protein. The data hold hundreds of thousands of distinct CDR3 sequences, with under 25% observed a single time. The sample comprised PBMCs or a T cell subset sorted from them (not recorded which). Receptors were obtained from a man aged 18 to 30 who had mild COVID-19 (a few samples of this study predate the infection). Cell type and time point are not known. Each CDR3 is given without its conserved first and last residue.

TRBV4-3,ASRTRGNMNTEAF
TRBV2,ASSESATLSEAF
TRBV6-1,ASSLNGQAGGYT
TRBV6-2/TRBV6-3,ASNGLAGGWPDTQY
TRBV20-1,SAYDRVNYGYT
TRBV6-5,ASNGGRNQPQH
TRBV12-3/TRBV12-4,ASNGQGVTYEQY
TRBV5-6,ASGTGNPETQY
TRBV6-6,ASTERTDHPQH
TRBV9,ASSVAPQVNEKLF
TRBV7-3,ASSTGPSTDTQY
TRBV11-2,ASGTGSHEQF
TRBV29-1,SVPGDANPGEQY
TRBV9,ASSVDAGGNTEAF
TRBV18,ASSPAHEQY
TRBV10-3,AIIDRGGEQY
TRBV7-9,ASSLGLFYNEQF
TRBV5-1,ASGHRDGGGYGYT
TRBV7-9,ASRLGGNTEAF
TRBV5-6,ASSMEQGHYGYT
TRBV30,ACGRGLEQY
TRBV28,ASSTGQGRHPEAF
TRBV30,AWSGTGGREKLF
TRBV6-5,ASSSTSGPADTQY
TRBV11-2,ASSPPHKVHRGNTEAF
TRBV4-1,ASSQGGGSLRGYT
TRBV4-1,ASSQDSGVYETQY
TRBV4-1,ASTDDRSSGNTIY